One sample yielded the 10 T cell receptor beta chains listed below, sequenced in a study of blood T cells in healthy people across ages (dated by TCRdb to between 2014 and 2016). Receptor libraries were prepared by 5' RACE. TCRdb names Illumina HiSeq 2500 as the instrument used. A second PCR of about 6 to 11 cycles was performed with a sample-barcoded 5' primer and a J-beta primer mix. In TCRdb, the public reads were trimmed at Q25 with fastp and aligned with MiXCR, with productive beta chains retained. Each CDR3 protein appears once, grouped with its most common genes and DNA. The sample table holds about 1,600,000 distinct CDR3 sequences, of which about 43% were seen once. Clones ranked in the top ten supply less than 8% of the sample. The sample comprised blood. The receptors come from a woman younger than 35 in good health.

Concerning this clonotype: A read error may account for a junction end that differs from germline. This chain joins TRBV5-1 and TRBJ2-7, with D hard to call. The CDR3 runs 12 residues. Germline CDR1 and CDR2: SGHRS and YFSETQ. CDR3 region: CAGSLDSYEQYF. In DNA, the CDR3 is TGCGCCGGCAGCTTGGACTCCTACGAGCAGTACTTC. The entire variable domain, with the rest obtained from reference TRBV5-1 and TRBJ2-7, is as follows: KAGVTQTPRYLIKTRGQQVTLSCSPISGHRSVSWYQQTPGQGLQFLFEYFSETQRNKGNFPGRFSGRQFSNSRSEMNVSTLELGDSALYLCAGSLDSYEQYFGPGTRLTVT.

The V call is TRBV20-1, the J call TRBJ1-5, with D tentatively TRBD1 (5 bases). Germline V gene sequence: CDR1 DFQATT, CDR2 SNEGSKA (reference sequence). This CDR3 has 14 residues. V gave up 4 bases and J gave up 7 bases, with 17 bases separating them. CDR3 sequence reads: CSAKPQGGRQPQHF. The CDR3 bases are TGCAGTGCTAAGCCGCAGGGAGGGCGCCAGCCCCAGCATTTT.

This rearrangement joins TRBV5-4 to TRBJ2-7; perhaps TRBD2 as D (5 bases). CDR3 length equals 16 residues. Germline assignment: CDR1 SGHNT and CDR2 YYREEE (reference sequence). With 5 bases removed from V and 7 bases from J, the gap between germline ends came to 25 bases. This CDR3 is CASSLSQEVRYNEQYF. CDR3 bases: TGTGCCAGCAGTTTAAGCCAGGAGGTTAGGTACAATGAGCAGTACTTC.

This clonotype is a singleton in its sample. The V and J genes are TRBV20-1 and TRBJ2-1, with TRBD1 matching 11 bases. The CDR3 consists of 14 residues. Germline CDR1 and CDR2: DFQATT and SNEGSKA (reference sequence). The V and J ends lost 4 bases and 10 bases, in that order; junction bases with no gene match: 9. CDR3 nucleotides: TGCAGTGCTAAACGGACAGGGGGCGCGATGGAGCAGTTCTTC. This codes for CSAKRTGGAMEQFF.

This clonotype has only a few counts. J is TRBJ1-5 and V is TRBV6-6; D unclear. CDR1 is MNHNY, CDR2 SVGAGI, per germline (reference sequence). This CDR3 has 17 residues. The V end lost 5 bases, the J end lost 5 bases, and 22 bases lay between the germline ends. DNA of the CDR3: TGTGCCAGCAGTCAGTACAGTCGAGGAGGGCGCGATCAGCCCCAGCATTTT. The encoded protein is CASSQYSRGGRDQPQHF.

This clonotype was detected a few times. CDR3 sequence reads: CASSYNPYEQYF. The CDR3 DNA reads TGTGCCAGCAGTTATAACCCCTACGAGCAGTACTTC. The chain is built from TRBV6-2 or TRBV6-3 and TRBJ2-7; D gene unclear. Germline assignment: CDR1 MNHEY and CDR2 SVGEGT. The CDR3 has 12 residues. Trimming removed 3 bases at V and 2 bases at J, with 5 bases between.

The V call is TRBV27, the J call TRBJ2-1; 7 bases are a match to TRBD2. The junction had 6 bases not matched to a gene; V was cut back by 6 bases and J by 4 bases. Per the germline V gene, CDR1 is MNHEY and CDR2 is SMNVEV (reference sequence). The CDR3 sequence is 14 residues long. CDR3 protein: CASRRDYQYNEQFF. CDR3 in DNA: TGTGCCAGCAGACGGGACTACCAATACAATGAGCAGTTCTTC.

J is TRBJ1-6 and V is TRBV12-3 or TRBV12-4, with no clear D. CDR3 size: 15 residues. V lost 6 bases and J 7 bases, leaving 16 bases between the germline ends. CDR3 DNA sequence: TGTGCCAGCAGCACCTTGGTAGTCGGGAATTCACCCCTCCACTTT. Its protein is CASSTLVVGNSPLHF.

A few counts support this clonotype. The chain has TRBV2 and TRBJ2-1; a possible D gene is TRBD1 (6 bases). The CDR3 is made up of 14 amino acids. The germline V and J ends were trimmed by 8 bases and 2 bases, with 13 bases remaining between them. CDR1 and CDR2 (germline): SNHLY, FYNNEI. The CDR3 bases are TGTGCCAGCGAAGGGGGTGGAGCCTACAATGAGCAGTTCTTC. This codes for CASEGGGAYNEQFF.

V and J are TRBV6-2 or TRBV6-3 and TRBJ2-3; perhaps TRBD2 as D (6 bases). The germline V and J ends were trimmed by 0 bases and 2 bases, with 18 bases remaining between them. CDR3 length equals 18 residues. Germline CDR1 and CDR2: MNHEY and SVGEGT. CDR3 residues: CASSYSPTSFPLTDTQYF. CDR3 nucleotide sequence: TGTGCCAGCAGTTACTCCCCGACTAGTTTCCCTCTCACAGATACGCAGTATTTT.